These 2 T cell receptor beta chains originate from one sample sequenced in a study of blood T cell repertoires in COVID-19 (dated by TCRdb to the early 2020s). The library was built by means of the immunoSEQ multiplex PCR assay. TCRdb re-hosts the immuneACCESS table, in-frame sequences only. Its copies lack some clones; in the studies checked, an unresolved V gene accounts for under half of them, and the cause for the rest is not known. The sample table contains roughly 100,000 clones; only one count was recorded for about 86% of them. Clones ranked in the top ten supply over 35% of the sample. Sequencing used peripheral blood. These receptors originate from a man older than 75 with acute or convalescent COVID-19.

V usage is TRBV6-5 and J usage is TRBJ1-1; D may be TRBD1 (6 bases). Germline CDR1 is MNHEY and CDR2 is SVGAGI. With 5 bases removed from V and 6 bases from J, the gap between germline ends came to 13 bases. The CDR3 covers 13 residues. The CDR3 coding sequence is TGTGCCAGCAGTCCCAGGGGAGGGTCTGAAGCTTTCTTT. Translation gives CASSPRGGSEAFF.

This clone was recorded only once. The J gene is TRBJ1-2, the V gene TRBV15; D is possibly TRBD1 (5 bases). Germline assignment: CDR1 LNHNV and CDR2 YYDKDF (reference sequence). This CDR3 has 17 amino acids. V lost 0 bases and J 7 bases, leaving 21 bases between the germline ends. The CDR3 region has the DNA TGTGCCACCAGCAGAGATCTAGTACAGGCCTCAAGGCGTGGCTACACCTTC. The encoded protein is CATSRDLVQASRRGYTF. Supplemented by reference TRBV15 and TRBJ1-2, the full variable domain reads DAMVIQNPRYQVTQFGKPVTLSCSQTLNHNVMYWYQQKSSQAPKLLFHYYDKDFNNEADTPDNFQSRRPNTSFCFLDIRSPGLGDTAMYLCATSRDLVQASRRGYTFGSGTRLTVV.